These 20 T cell receptor beta chains originate from one sample sequenced in a study of identical twins. TCRdb re-analysed the 5' RACE reads in MiXCR, keeping a single row per CDR3 protein. Of approximately 150,000 distinct CDR3 sequences in the sample, roughly 3.2% are singletons; the top ten hold 8% to 8.5%. Sequenced material: memory T cells sorted from blood. The source is a man between 18 and 35 years old in good health.

The table lists this clonotype with many counts. The CDR3 bases are TGTGCCAGCAGTCCCGACACCCCCTACGAGCAGTACGTC. Residues: CASSPDTPYEQYV. This chain links TRBV6-1 with TRBJ2-7; D unresolved. From germline, CDR1 is MNHNS and CDR2 SASEGT. The V end was cut by 5 bases, the J end by 2 bases, with 10 bases between. The CDR3 sequence is 13 residues long.

This clonotype came up many times. The V and J genes are TRBV7-3 and TRBJ2-1; 7 bases fit TRBD1. V was clipped by 5 bases and J by 11 bases; unmatched bases: 6. Per the germline V gene, CDR1 is SGHTA and CDR2 is FQGTGA. The CDR3 runs 12 residues. The CDR3 DNA is TGTGCCAGCAGCCAGACGACAGGGAAGCAGTTCTTC. It yields the protein CASSQTTGKQFF. The variable domain in full, with the rest retrieved from reference TRBV7-3 and TRBJ2-1, is GAGVSQTPSNKVTEKGKYVELRCDPISGHTALYWYRQSLGQGPEFLIYFQGTGAADDSGLPNDRFFAVRPEGSVSTLKIQRTERGDSAVYLCASSQTTGKQFFGPGTRLTVL.

This clonotype has ten or more counts. The rearrangement uses TRBV5-1 and TRBJ2-1; 8 nucleotides align to TRBD2. The CDR3 sequence is 17 residues long. The germline CDR1 and CDR2 sequences are SGHRS and YFSETQ. With 4 bases clipped from V and 9 bases from J, the junction kept 18 bases outside the gene matches. The CDR3 reads CASSPTSTSASSLEQFF. The CDR3 region has the DNA TGCGCCAGCAGCCCTACCTCGACTAGCGCTTCTTCTCTTGAGCAGTTCTTC.

This clonotype was recorded at least ten times. The chain recombines TRBV7-2 with TRBJ1-6; no clear D gene. Germline lookup yields CDR1 SGHTA and CDR2 FQGNSA. This CDR3 has 14 amino acids. The V end was cut by 1 base, the J end by 9 bases, with 10 bases between. The CDR3, as DNA: TGTGCCAGCAGCTTAGACCCGACCGGTTCACCCCTCCACTTT. Amino acids: CASSLDPTGSPLHF.

This clonotype was picked up a small number of times. The rearrangement joins TRBV7-9 to TRBJ2-4; D is perhaps TRBD1 (6 bases). Trimming pared 5 bases from V and 2 bases from J, leaving 16 bases between. The CDR3 runs to 16 residues. Germline values: CDR1 SEHNR, CDR2 FQNEAQ (reference sequence). As DNA, the CDR3 is TGTGCCAGCAGCATTCTGGCAGGGGTTACCAAAAACATTCAGTACTTC. Translated, it gives CASSILAGVTKNIQYF.

This clonotype was seen at least ten times. The chain joins TRBV5-1 to TRBJ1-1; no clear D. The germline V gene encodes CDR1 SGHRS and CDR2 YFSETQ. The germline V and J ends were trimmed by 3 bases and 0 bases, with 18 bases remaining between them. CDR3 length: 17 amino acids. The CDR3 protein is CASSWGILKPLNTEAFF. CDR3 nucleotide sequence: TGCGCCAGCAGCTGGGGTATATTGAAGCCTCTGAACACTGAAGCTTTCTTT.

Only a few counts were recorded for this clonotype. The chain links TRBV7-2 to TRBJ2-7; D may be TRBD1 or TRBD2 (5 bases each). The CDR3 sequence is 13 residues long. CDR1 is SGHTA, CDR2 FQGNSA, per germline. V was clipped by 1 base and J by 6 bases, with 10 bases between them. CDR3 region: CASSLDSGGEQYF. DNA for the CDR3: TGTGCCAGCAGCTTAGATTCTGGGGGCGAGCAGTACTTC.

The table lists this clonotype with many counts. The V gene is TRBV2, the J gene TRBJ2-5; D perhaps matches TRBD2 (5 bases). The CDR3 covers 14 residues. CDR1 is SNHLY and CDR2 is FYNNEI in the germline V gene. V lost 4 bases and J lost 0, with 9 bases in between. The CDR3 DNA reads as TGTGCCAGCAGTGCTACTAGAAACCAAGAGACCCAGTACTTC. It is translated as CASSATRNQETQYF.

This clonotype was observed many times. J is TRBJ2-2 and V is TRBV12-3 or TRBV12-4, with 12 bases fitting TRBD2. Unmatched junction bases numbered 6, after V lost 1 base and J lost 6 bases. The CDR3 length is 17 residues. In DNA form, the CDR3 reads TGTGCCAGCAGTTTAGGCCTAGCGGGAGGGCTTTCCGGGGAGCTGTTTTTT. Protein sequence: CASSLGLAGGLSGELFF.

This clonotype was observed at least ten times. This chain links TRBV20-1 with TRBJ2-1; 12 nucleotides match TRBD1. V was pared by 6 bases and J by 13 bases, with 16 bases of the junction left unmatched. Germline assignment: CDR1 DFQATT and CDR2 SNEGSKA (reference sequence). This CDR3 spans 15 amino acids. CDR3 nucleotide sequence: TGCAGTGCCAACCCCGGGACAGGGGGCCCTAGGGGCCAGTTCTTC. Amino acids: CSANPGTGGPRGQFF.

This clonotype was counted at least ten times. The V call is TRBV19, the J call TRBJ2-1; D not resolved. CDR1 and CDR2 from the germline V gene are LNHDA and SQIVND (reference sequence). The CDR3 loop spans 14 amino acids. The V end was cut by 2 bases, the J end by 2 bases, with 7 bases between. DNA for the CDR3: TGTGCCAGTAGTATAATCGGCACCTACAATGAGCAGTTCTTC. This translates into CASSIIGTYNEQFF.

This clonotype was detected many times. This sequence joins TRBV12-3 or TRBV12-4 and TRBJ1-6; D may be TRBD1 (5 bases). V dropped 6 bases and J dropped 6 bases, with 12 bases sitting between them. The CDR3 contains 14 residues. Written as DNA, the CDR3 is TGTGCCAGCAGCCTGGAAGGGGCTAATTCACCCCTCCACTTT. It specifies CASSLEGANSPLHF.

The sample holds many counts of this clonotype. The chain is built from TRBV3-1 and TRBJ2-3; maybe TRBD2 (5 bases). The V gene's germline CDR1 is LGHDT and CDR2 YNNKEL (reference sequence). Trimming cost V 8 bases and J 1 base, with 7 bases left between them. This CDR3 is 12 amino acids long. The CDR3 sequence is CASGGGTDTQYF. CDR3 in DNA: TGTGCCAGCGGAGGTGGCACAGATACGCAGTATTTT.

This clonotype was seen repeatedly, ten times or more. The V call is TRBV5-6, the J call TRBJ2-3; 8 bases are shared with TRBD2. V gave up 0 bases and J gave up 6 bases; unmatched junction bases: 15. The CDR3 consists of 18 residues. The germline V gene has CDR1 SGHDT and CDR2 YYEEEE. The CDR3 reads CASSLAWAGGLMGDTQYF. In DNA form, the CDR3 reads TGTGCCAGCAGCTTGGCATGGGCGGGAGGACTGATGGGCGATACGCAGTATTTT.

This clonotype has only a few counts. This chain connects TRBV15 to TRBJ2-7; 7 positions match TRBD1. CDR1 LNHNV and CDR2 YYDKDF come from the germline V gene (reference sequence). Unmatched junction bases numbered 9, after V lost 0 bases and J lost 7 bases. The CDR3 length is 15 residues. CDR3 sequence (DNA): TGTGCCACCAGCAGAGATGGGCGAACAGGGGAAGAGCAGTACTTC. Translated, it gives CATSRDGRTGEEQYF.

Many counts were recorded for this clonotype. The V call is TRBV12-3 or TRBV12-4, the J call TRBJ1-2; tentatively, D is TRBD1 (5 bases). This CDR3 comprises 13 residues. Trimming cost V 7 bases and J 10 bases, with 19 bases left between them. This CDR3 is CASTTRGNRAYTF. The CDR3, as DNA: TGTGCCAGCACCACGAGGGGAAATCGGGCCTACACCTTC.

This clonotype was recorded at least ten times. The CDR3 DNA follows: TGTGCCAGCAGCTTAGAAGGACTAGCGGGAGGAGAGACCCAGTACTTC. Its translation is CASSLEGLAGGETQYF. The genes are TRBV11-2 and TRBJ2-5; 14 nucleotides align to TRBD2. This CDR3 spans 16 amino acids. The V gene end was trimmed by 0 bases and the J gene end by 4 bases; junction bases not matched to a gene: 1. Germline V gives CDR1 SGHAT, CDR2 FQNNGV.

There are many counts of this clonotype. The V and J genes are TRBV7-3 and TRBJ2-3; D is undetermined. Germline lookup yields CDR1 SGHTA and CDR2 FQGTGA. Trimming cost V 5 bases and J 7 bases, with 13 bases left between them. The CDR3 runs to 13 residues. CDR3 amino acids: CASSPGRANTQYF. The CDR3 DNA reads as TGTGCCAGCAGCCCAGGACGGGCTAATACGCAGTATTTT.

This clonotype was counted many times. The J gene is TRBJ2-5, the V gene TRBV29-1; perhaps D is TRBD1 or TRBD2 (5 bases each). Germline values: CDR1 SQVTM, CDR2 ANQGSEA. The CDR3 extends over 12 amino acids. CDR3 protein: CSFKGREETQYF. Written as DNA, the CDR3 is TGCAGTTTTAAGGGGAGAGAAGAGACCCAGTACTTC.

The table lists this clonotype with many counts. The gene calls are TRBV28 and TRBJ1-4, with 11 bases aligning to TRBD1. J was trimmed by 8 bases and V by 4 bases; bases with no gene match: 3. The CDR3 length is 14 residues. Germline CDR1 MDHEN, CDR2 SYDVKM. The CDR3 here is CASSWTGGREKLFF. CDR3 DNA: TGTGCCAGCAGTTGGACAGGGGGCCGGGAAAAACTGTTTTTT.